This T cell receptor beta chain derives from a study of OX40 agonist ivuxolimab in advanced cancers. Study as a whole: Patients with prior anti-PD-1, anti-PD-L1 or anti-CTLA-4 therapy were eligible; 40% had some. Overall study findings and caveats: The investigators did not determine what antigen specificity the expanded peripheral T cells had. Circulating CD4+ and CD8+ T cells showed clonal expansion by week 6 at 0.1 to 3.0 mg/kg.

The junction had 2 bases not matched to a gene; V was cut back by 4 bases and J by 3 bases. Per the germline V gene, CDR1 is MNHEY and CDR2 is SVGAGI. The CDR3 runs to 15 residues. Patients had blood sampled at baseline and again on cycle 4 day 1 and cycle 7 day 1. Clones were read by immunoSEQ multiplex PCR, and TCRdb kept only the in-frame ones, dropping some. Among about 45,000 clones, more than 75% were seen once, and the ten largest hold about 12%. On this clone: Its target is not known.

This chain joins TRBV6-5 and TRBJ2-6; 8 bases line up with TRBD1. This clonotype was obtained from an adult with an advanced solid tumor such as melanoma, head and neck, liver or kidney cancer. This specimen consisted of CD4+ or CD8+ T cells sorted from blood, obtained in a trial of the OX40 agonist ivuxolimab. CDR3 protein: CASSSGGDGANVLTF. CDR3 coding DNA: TGTGCCAGCAGTTCAGGGGGCGATGGGGCCAACGTCCTGACTTTC.